This T cell receptor (beta chain) was recorded in a study of T cell responses to AZD1222 COVID-19 vaccine. Findings and caveats of the study: Close to half of all spike-specific TCRs reportedly target regions of the variants that are unmutated. The donor cohort was predominantly white British with a female majority, and clonal diversity may have been underestimated.

Germline-derived CDR1 and CDR2 are SGHDN and FVKESK. Between the trimmed V and J ends, which lost 1 base and 5 bases, there was a span of 8 bases. The CDR3 is 13 amino acids. Concerning this clone: The antigen is undetermined.

Only in-frame clones appear in the TCRdb table, and some are missing; sequencing was by immunoSEQ multiplex PCR. The sample has more than 95,000 clones, around 91% seen once. The sequenced sample was peripheral blood, obtained on day 0 of AZD1222 vaccination. This receptor was obtained from an adult in good health. V is TRBV14 and J is TRBJ1-1; D is perhaps TRBD1 (5 bases). The CDR3 DNA follows: TGTGCCAGCAGCCAAGTCGGGGGTACTGAAGCTTTCTTT. This codes for CASSQVGGTEAFF.